A single sample is the source of the 32 T cell receptor beta chains below, sequenced in a study of blood T cells in healthy people across ages. Next came a second PCR, run for about 6 to 12 cycles, which used a sample-barcoded 5' primer along with a J-beta primer mix. TCRdb re-analysed the 5' RACE reads in MiXCR, keeping a single row per CDR3 protein. Among over 450,000 distinct CDR3 sequences, under 30% were seen once, and the ten largest hold 8.7%. The same data also contributed to another study, on T cells of mothers and their children.

Sequenced: blood. All receptors derive from a boy younger than 18 in good health.

There are a few counts of this clonotype. This chain joins TRBV14 and TRBJ1-2, with D perhaps TRBD1 (5 bases). This CDR3 has 16 residues. CDR1 and CDR2 from the germline V gene are SGHDN and FVKESK. V shed 0 bases and J shed 5 bases, with 16 bases lying between them. Here the CDR3 reads CASSQEVPGGPYGYTF. CDR3 sequence (DNA): TGTGCCAGCAGCCAAGAGGTTCCCGGGGGACCTTATGGCTACACCTTC.

This clonotype occurred a few times. The rearrangement joins TRBV7-9 to TRBJ2-1, with 7 bases that match TRBD2. Germline loops: CDR1 SEHNR, CDR2 FQNEAQ (reference sequence). J was trimmed by 8 bases and V by 2 bases; bases with no gene match: 12. The CDR3 spans 16 residues. The CDR3 DNA is TGTGCCAGCAGCTTACCCACCGGGCGGGAGTCCCATGAGCAGTTCTTC. Translation: CASSLPTGRESHEQFF.

As concerns this clonotype: At one of its ends the junction is not consistent with the germline gene, which may arise from a read error. This sequence joins TRBV29-1 and TRBJ2-7, with 9 bases that match TRBD1. Germline CDR1 SQVTM, CDR2 ANQGSEA. The CDR3 sequence is 12 residues long. In DNA, the CDR3 is TGCAGCGTTGAAACCGGGACAGGGAAAAGGAACTTC. Protein: CSVETGTGKRNF.

This clonotype came up once. A much more abundant neighbour one base away suggests this may be a read error. The rearrangement uses TRBV20-1 and TRBJ2-5; 9 nucleotides align to TRBD2. The DNA matches TRBJ2-7 better at its end, which makes the J call doubtful. The CDR3 is 17 residues long. Germline-derived CDR1 and CDR2 are DFQATT and SNEGSKA (reference sequence). CDR3 sequence reads: CSATYWRGTSSTYEQYF. CDR3 bases: TGCAGTGCTACCTATTGGCGCGGGACTAGCTCCACCTACGAGCAGTACTTC.

V usage is TRBV28 and J usage is TRBJ2-7; D may match TRBD1 or TRBD2 (5 bases each). CDR1 is MDHEN and CDR2 is SYDVKM in the germline V gene. The CDR3 has 15 residues. V gave up 4 bases and J gave up 2 bases, with 15 bases separating them. CDR3 bases: TGTGCCAGCAGTTCCATTGGGACGGGTGCCTACGAGCAGTACTTC. Protein: CASSSIGTGAYEQYF.

Concerning this clonotype itself: Compared with germline, one end of the junction differs, possibly owing to a read error. V and J are TRBV5-1 and TRBJ2-2, with a possible D match to TRBD2 (6 bases). Germline V gene data show CDR1 as SGHRS and CDR2 as YFSETQ. This CDR3 is built from 15 residues. The CDR3 region is CASSLWGSNTGGLFF. The CDR3 nucleotides read TGCGCCAGCAGCTTGTGGGGTAGTAACACCGGGGGGCTGTTTTTT. The whole variable domain, remainder taken from reference TRBV5-1 and TRBJ2-2, is KAGVTQTPRYLIKTRGQQVTLSCSPISGHRSVSWYQQTPGQGLQFLFEYFSETQRNKGNFPGRFSGRQFSNSRSEMNVSTLELGDSALYLCASSLWGSNTGGLFFGEGSRLTVL.

This clonotype has a count of ten or more. Given a much more abundant clone one base away, this may be a read error. This chain joins TRBV20-1 and TRBJ1-1; D perhaps matches TRBD1 (5 bases). Germline CDR1 is DFQATT and CDR2 is SNEGSKA (reference sequence). Trimming left V 1 base short and J 3 bases short, with 9 bases between. The CDR3 extends over 13 amino acids. The DNA for the CDR3 is TGCAGTGCTAGAGGGGGCAGGGACACTGAAGCTTTCTTT. Translated, it gives CSARGGRDTEAFF.

This clonotype was counted a few times. V gene TRBV19 combines with J gene TRBJ1-1; D perhaps matches TRBD1 (5 bases). The CDR3 has 14 residues. The ends were cut back, 10 bases at V and 5 bases at J, with 20 bases in the middle. Germline CDR1 reads LNHDA; CDR2 reads SQIVND (reference sequence). CDR3 DNA sequence: TGTGCCACCTCGCGATACGACAGTGGTACTGAAGCTTTCTTT. Amino acid sequence: CATSRYDSGTEAFF.

The DNA of the CDR3 is TGTGCCAGCAGCTCCCTAAAGAACACTGAAGCTTTCTTT. Amino acid sequence: CASSSLKNTEAFF. This rearrangement joins TRBV7-2 to TRBJ1-1; no clear D gene. This CDR3 has 13 residues. The V gene's germline CDR1 is SGHTA and CDR2 FQGNSA. Trimming took 4 bases from V and 1 from J, leaving 7 bases between them.

Only a few counts were recorded for this clonotype. The chain recombines TRBV28 with TRBJ2-4; D is uncertain. Trimming stripped 2 bases from V and 0 bases from J, with 14 bases between. This CDR3 comprises 17 residues. Germline values: CDR1 MDHEN, CDR2 SYDVKM. The CDR3 nucleotides are TGTGCCAGCAGTTTAGGTGCAGGACCTGAAGCCAAAAACATTCAGTACTTC. Translation: CASSLGAGPEAKNIQYF.

The chain has TRBV7-9 and TRBJ2-2, with 8 bases fitting TRBD1. Germline V gene data show CDR1 as SEHNR and CDR2 as FQNEAQ (reference sequence). V trimming: 5 bases; J trimming: 3 bases; junction bases outside the gene matches: 8. The CDR3 has 16 amino acids. The CDR3 nucleotides read TGTGCCAGCAGCACCCGACAGGGGCCGGACACCGGGGAGCTGTTTTTT. Translation: CASSTRQGPDTGELFF.

This clonotype showed up just a few times. The chain recombines TRBV9 with TRBJ1-2; D call uncertain. Germline V gene lookup returns CDR1 SGDLS and CDR2 YYNGEE. This CDR3 spans 14 amino acids. The ends were cut back, 5 bases at V and 6 bases at J, with 17 bases in the middle. For the CDR3, the DNA is TGTGCCAGCAGTGCAACGACGGCCCGACATGGCTACACCTTC. It translates to CASSATTARHGYTF.

This clonotype was counted only a few times. CDR3 DNA sequence: TGTGCCAGCAGTCCCGGGGACAGGGGAGTTATGAACACTGAAGCTTTCTTT. Amino acid sequence: CASSPGDRGVMNTEAFF. The gene calls are TRBV12-3 or TRBV12-4 and TRBJ1-1, with 10 positions matching TRBD1. The V and J ends lost 5 bases and 0 bases, in that order; junction bases with no gene match: 9. CDR3 length: 17 amino acids.

This clonotype was observed a few times. The genes are TRBV12-3 or TRBV12-4 and TRBJ2-5, with 9 bases matching TRBD2. The length of the CDR3 is 14 residues. V shed 8 bases, J shed 5 bases, and the junction held 9 bases outside the gene matches. CDR3 sequence reads: CASSGSSGIETQYF. The CDR3 region has the DNA TGTGCCAGCTCGGGGTCTAGCGGGATTGAGACCCAGTACTTC.

The table lists this clonotype with a few counts. This chain links TRBV4-3 with TRBJ1-2, with D perhaps matching TRBD1 (6 bases). The CDR3 has 15 amino acids. CDR1 and CDR2 from the germline V gene are LGHNA and YSLEER. Trimming shortened V by 2 bases and J by 2 bases, and 12 bases separated the two germline ends. This CDR3 is CASSQSRGANYGYTF. As DNA, the CDR3 is TGCGCCAGCAGCCAAAGTAGGGGGGCCAACTATGGCTACACCTTC.

V gene TRBV7-6 combines with J gene TRBJ2-3, with 7 positions matching TRBD1. Germline V lookup: CDR1 SGHVS, CDR2 FNYEAQ. The CDR3 spans 16 residues. The trim removed 5 bases at V and 2 bases at J, leaving 10 bases unmatched. The CDR3 nucleotides read TGTGCCAGCAGCGCGCAGTCTACAGGGGTCACAGATACGCAGTATTTT. Protein: CASSAQSTGVTDTQYF.

CDR3 coding DNA: TGTGCCAGCAGTGAACCGATGGCGGGAGGGTCTGAGCAGTTCTTC. Its protein is CASSEPMAGGSEQFF. The V call is TRBV25-1, the J call TRBJ2-1; 9 bases agree with TRBD2. Germline CDR1 MGHDK, CDR2 SYGVNS. Trimming cost V 2 bases and J 9 bases; bases outside gene matches: 8. The CDR3 is 15 residues long.

This clonotype has more than one count but fewer than ten. The junction departs from the called germline gene at one end, perhaps through a read error. The genes are TRBV28 and TRBJ2-5; possibly TRBD2 for D (6 bases). CDR3 length: 14 residues. Germline CDR1 is MDHEN and CDR2 is SYDVKM. The CDR3 DNA sequence: TGTGACAGCAGTCTAGGGACTGTTCAAGAGACCCAGTACTTC. Its translation is CDSSLGTVQETQYF. Filled out from reference TRBV28 and TRBJ2-5, the complete variable domain reads DVKVTQSSRYLVKRTGEKVFLECVQDMDHENMFWYRQDPGLGLRLIYFSYDVKMKEKGDIPEGYSVSREKKERFSLILESASTNQTSMYLCDSSLGTVQETQYFGPGTRLLVL.

V is TRBV7-6 and J is TRBJ2-2, with a possible D match to TRBD1 (6 bases). The germline CDR1 and CDR2 sequences are SGHVS and FNYEAQ. The CDR3 has 13 amino acids. V gave up 5 bases and J gave up 7 bases, with 11 bases separating them. This chain's CDR3 is CASSKQGVGELFF. CDR3 sequence (DNA): TGTGCCAGCAGCAAACAGGGCGTCGGGGAGCTGTTTTTT. The complete variable domain, with remaining parts taken from reference TRBV7-6 and TRBJ2-2, reads GAGVSQSPRYKVTKRGQDVALRCDPISGHVSLYWYRQALGQGPEFLTYFNYEAQQDKSGLPNDRFSAERPEGSISTLTIQRTEQRDSAMYRCASSKQGVGELFFGEGSRLTVL.

The V gene is TRBV15, the J gene TRBJ2-5; D gene uncertain. This CDR3 spans 13 amino acids. The germline gives CDR1 LNHNV, CDR2 YYDKDF (reference sequence). V lost 1 base to trimming and J lost 8 bases, with 11 bases between them. The CDR3 DNA is TGTGCCACCAGCAGAGCCGCCTTAGGAACCCAGTACTTC. As protein: CATSRAALGTQYF.

The V and J genes are TRBV29-1 and TRBJ1-4; maybe TRBD1 (6 bases). The germline CDR1 and CDR2 sequences are SQVTM and ANQGSEA. The length of the CDR3 is 14 residues. With 4 bases removed from V and 4 bases from J, the gap between germline ends came to 13 bases. This chain's CDR3 is CSVGGLVRNEKLFF. The DNA of the CDR3 is TGCAGCGTTGGGGGGCTGGTCCGTAATGAAAAACTGTTTTTT. Combining the CDR3 with reference TRBV29-1 and TRBJ1-4 gives the whole variable domain SAVISQKPSRDICQRGTSLTIQCQVDSQVTMMFWYRQQPGQSLTLIATANQGSEATYESGFVIDKFPISRPNLTFSTLTVSNMSPEDSSIYLCSVGGLVRNEKLFFGSGTQLSVL.

The chain is built from TRBV12-3 or TRBV12-4 and TRBJ2-1, with 7 bases that match TRBD1. After removal of 5 bases from V and 4 bases from J, the junction contained 5 bases not matched to a gene. This CDR3 has 14 amino acids. CDR3: CASSPDRVYNEQFF. CDR3 bases: TGTGCCAGCAGTCCCGACAGGGTGTACAATGAGCAGTTCTTC.

To note about this clonotype: Sequence at one end of the junction differs from germline and may be a read error. The chain links TRBV5-6 to TRBJ1-4; TRBD1 aligns across 8 bases. CDR1 and CDR2 from the germline V gene are SGHDT and YYEEEE. The CDR3 is 14 residues long. DNA of the CDR3: TGTGCCAACAGCTTCAGACAGGGGAAGGAAAAACTGTTTTTT. Residues: CANSFRQGKEKLFF.

V usage is TRBV20-1 and J usage is TRBJ2-3; a weak D match, TRBD1 (5 bases). The germline V and J ends were trimmed by 0 bases and 3 bases, with 13 bases remaining between them. Germline CDR1 reads DFQATT; CDR2 reads SNEGSKA (reference sequence). CDR3 size: 15 residues. CDR3 sequence: CSAREQGRWTDTQYF. In nucleotides, the CDR3 is TGCAGTGCTAGAGAGCAGGGTCGGTGGACAGATACGCAGTATTTT.

This clonotype showed up just once. The chain recombines TRBV20-1 with TRBJ1-1; no clear D. The ends were cut back, 5 bases at V and 2 bases at J, with 9 bases in the middle. CDR3 length equals 12 residues. Germline V gene lookup returns CDR1 DFQATT and CDR2 SNEGSKA (reference sequence). DNA of the CDR3: TGCAGTGCTTTTTCACCCAACACTGAAGCTTTCTTT. Protein: CSAFSPNTEAFF.

This chain links TRBV20-1 with TRBJ2-5; D gene uncertain. The J call is doubtful: the DNA matches TRBJ2-7 better. Per the germline V gene, CDR1 is DFQATT and CDR2 is SNEGSKA (reference sequence). CDR3 size: 13 residues. CDR3: CSARAPGPYEQYF. For the CDR3, the DNA is TGCAGTGCTAGAGCGCCAGGCCCCTACGAGCAGTACTTC.

CDR3 protein: CASSRTGTDQETQYF. CDR3 sequence (DNA): TGTGCCAGCAGTAGGACCGGGACAGACCAAGAGACCCAGTACTTC. The chain carries TRBV12-3 or TRBV12-4 and TRBJ2-5; 7 bases map to TRBD1. Germline trimming cut 5 bases from V and 0 bases from J; bases unmatched to any gene: 6. The CDR3 has 15 amino acids.

CDR3 in amino acids: CASSHVRGGKGNTEAFF. The DNA for the CDR3 is TGTGCCAGCAGCCACGTCCGCGGGGGGAAGGGGAACACTGAAGCTTTCTTT. The V and J genes are TRBV5-6 and TRBJ1-1, with a tentative D call TRBD1 (5 bases). V gave up 4 bases and J gave up 1 base, with 20 bases separating them. The CDR3 has 17 residues. Germline assignment: CDR1 SGHDT and CDR2 YYEEEE.

The chain uses TRBV18 and TRBJ2-5; D is undetermined. CDR3 length equals 14 residues. CDR1 is KGHSH and CDR2 is LQKENI in the germline V gene. Trimming removed 2 bases at V and 2 bases at J, with 9 bases between. The CDR3 region has the DNA TGTGCCAGCTCACCAAAGGGTCTACAAGAGACCCAGTACTTC. This translates into CASSPKGLQETQYF.

V and J are TRBV4-1 and TRBJ1-6, with D possibly being TRBD1 (5 bases). The CDR3 runs to 21 residues. Deletions cut 0 bases from V and 0 bases from J, with 21 bases between. The germline V gene has CDR1 MGHRA and CDR2 YSYEKL. The CDR3: CASSQERRFRGLSSYNSPLHF. The DNA for the CDR3 is TGCGCCAGCAGCCAAGAAAGACGATTTAGGGGCCTAAGCTCCTATAATTCACCCCTCCACTTT.

This chain connects TRBV9 to TRBJ2-5, with 12 bases identical to TRBD2. The J call may be mistaken, given a closer DNA end match to TRBJ2-1. Germline V lookup: CDR1 SGDLS, CDR2 YYNGEE. CDR3 length: 17 amino acids. The chain's CDR3 is CASSVATRTSGKGEQFF. DNA for the CDR3: TGTGCCAGCAGCGTAGCTACTAGGACTAGCGGGAAGGGTGAGCAGTTCTTC.

To note about this clonotype: This could be a read error, since a much larger clone is one nucleotide away. V usage is TRBV28 and J usage is TRBJ2-5, with a possible D match to TRBD2 (6 bases). This CDR3 has 14 amino acids. The germline CDR1 and CDR2 sequences are MDHEN and SYDVKM. CDR3 nucleotides: TGTGCCAGCAGTTTTTTGCGGGGTCAAGGGACCCAGTACTTC. The encoded protein is CASSFLRGQGTQYF. The full variable domain, with the rest looked up from reference TRBV28 and TRBJ2-5, is DVKVTQSSRYLVKRTGEKVFLECVQDMDHENMFWYRQDPGLGLRLIYFSYDVKMKEKGDIPEGYSVSREKKERFSLILESASTNQTSMYLCASSFLRGQGTQYFGPGTRLLVL.